This is a list of T cell receptor beta chains from one sample in a study of T cells in Graves' hyperthyroidism and ophthalmopathy. TCRdb reprocessed the multiplex PCR reads with MiXCR, giving one entry per CDR3 protein. Of hundreds of thousands of distinct CDR3 sequences listed, about 24% are singletons. Sequenced material: blood. Receptors were obtained from a woman aged 30 to 39 with Graves' ophthalmopathy. The conserved cysteine and the conserved F or W are not part of the CDR3 here.

V,length,CDR3
TRBV30,11,AWSVDLTGELF
TRBV4-3,13,ASSQDRGQPYGYT
TRBV12-3/TRBV12-4,11,ASSLAATSEQY
TRBV4-1,13,ASSQQWDISYEQY
TRBV28,15,ASSRTSGDPDTGELF
TRBV6-5,13,ASSYRSTGNTEAF
TRBV6-2/TRBV6-3,13,ASSYVGDSSYEQY
TRBV7-2,12,ASTEESPFYGYT
TRBV6-1,12,ASSDTGGRQPQH
TRBV7-3,12,ASSLGPGHYEQY
TRBV2,14,ASSDMEGDGTDTQY
TRBV12-3/TRBV12-4,12,ASGRGATYQPQQ
TRBV24-1,14,ATSDPNRPGANVLT
TRBV18,15,ASSPNAPAAADYGYT
TRBV5-1,13,ASSAGRPNTGELF
TRBV9,13,ASSVGTGEQETQY
TRBV12-5,11,ASGSSNTGELF
TRBV7-8,10,ASSTHRETQY
TRBV6-1,11,ASTDRRGLITF
TRBV12-3/TRBV12-4,12,ASRETNFEETQY
TRBV10-3,12,AISGPGQGETQY
TRBV15,15,ATRPTLRGTGANVLT
TRBV4-2,14,ASSQGTSGGAYEQY
TRBV27,11,ASSTMRTQPQH
TRBV30,12,AWSSGYSGNTIY
TRBV18,12,ASSPVRMNTEAF
TRBV27,12,ASSLWVQARAQY
TRBV20-1,12,SADGDRATYEQY
TRBV12-3/TRBV12-4,11,ASSTRDLYGYT
TRBV6-1,13,ASSPGTGQGAEAF
TRBV6-2/TRBV6-3,13,ASSYPWGENTEAF
TRBV2,10,ASRNTGGGYT
TRBV28,15,ASSSGQGVYSGNTIY
TRBV30,10,AWSTPGDEQY
TRBV11-2,13,ASSSLGGIQETQY
TRBV6-1,10,ASRSRQETQY
TRBV9,12,ASSVDESPYEQY